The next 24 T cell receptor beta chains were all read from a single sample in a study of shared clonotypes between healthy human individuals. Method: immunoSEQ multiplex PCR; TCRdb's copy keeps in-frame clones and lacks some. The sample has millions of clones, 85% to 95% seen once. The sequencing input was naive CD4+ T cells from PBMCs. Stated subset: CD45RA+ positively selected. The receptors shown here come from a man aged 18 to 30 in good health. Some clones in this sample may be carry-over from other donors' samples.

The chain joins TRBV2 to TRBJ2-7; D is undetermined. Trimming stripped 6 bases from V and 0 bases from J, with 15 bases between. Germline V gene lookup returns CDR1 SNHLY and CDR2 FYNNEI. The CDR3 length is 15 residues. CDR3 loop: CASSTPATASYEQYF. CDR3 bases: TGTGCCAGCAGCACTCCTGCGACGGCCTCCTACGAGCAGTACTTC.

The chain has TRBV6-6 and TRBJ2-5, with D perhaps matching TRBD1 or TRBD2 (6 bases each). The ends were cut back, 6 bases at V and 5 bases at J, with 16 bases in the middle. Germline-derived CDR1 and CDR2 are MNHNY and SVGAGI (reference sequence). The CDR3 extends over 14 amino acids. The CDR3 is CASRNGRGGETQYF. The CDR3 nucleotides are TGTGCCAGCAGGAACGGCAGGGGAGGCGAGACCCAGTACTTC.

DNA for the CDR3: TGTGCCAGCAGTCGGACTAGCGGGCCATACGAGCAGTACTTC. The encoded protein is CASSRTSGPYEQYF. V is TRBV6-6 and J is TRBJ2-7, with 11 bases matching TRBD2. Germline V gene lookup returns CDR1 MNHNY and CDR2 SVGAGI (reference sequence). The CDR3 consists of 14 residues. With 5 bases clipped from V and 4 bases from J, the junction kept 4 bases outside the gene matches.

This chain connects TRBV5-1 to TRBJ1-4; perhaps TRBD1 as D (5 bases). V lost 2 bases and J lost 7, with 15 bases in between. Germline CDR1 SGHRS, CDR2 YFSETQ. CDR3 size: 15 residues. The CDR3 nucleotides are TGCGCCAGCAGCTTAAGTAACCCGGGGGGTGAAAAACTGTTTTTT. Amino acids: CASSLSNPGGEKLFF.

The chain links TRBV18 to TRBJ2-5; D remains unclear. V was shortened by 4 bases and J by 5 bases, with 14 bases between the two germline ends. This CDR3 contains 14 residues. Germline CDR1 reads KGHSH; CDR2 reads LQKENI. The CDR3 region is CASSLGVPRETQYF. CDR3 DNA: TGTGCCAGCTCACTGGGTGTCCCACGGGAGACCCAGTACTTC.

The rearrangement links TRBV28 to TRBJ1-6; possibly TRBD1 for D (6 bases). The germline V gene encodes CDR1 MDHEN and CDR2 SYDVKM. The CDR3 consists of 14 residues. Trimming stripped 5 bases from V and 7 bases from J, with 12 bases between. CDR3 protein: CASSPRQENSPLHF. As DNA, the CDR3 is TGTGCCAGCAGTCCCCGACAGGAGAATTCACCCCTCCACTTT.

This chain's CDR3 is CASGRSGRGSYNEQFF. As DNA, the CDR3 is TGTGCCAGCGGGAGAAGCGGAAGAGGCTCCTACAATGAGCAGTTCTTC. V and J are TRBV7-2 and TRBJ2-1, with a possible D match to TRBD2 (5 bases). The length of the CDR3 is 16 residues. The V gene lost 8 bases and the J gene lost 0 bases, with 17 bases spanning the gap. Germline V CDR1 and CDR2: SGHTA, FQGNSA.

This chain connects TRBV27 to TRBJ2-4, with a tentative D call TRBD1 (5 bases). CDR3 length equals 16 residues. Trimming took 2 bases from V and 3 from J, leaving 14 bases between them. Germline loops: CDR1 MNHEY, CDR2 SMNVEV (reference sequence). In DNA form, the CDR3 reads TGTGCCAGCAGTTTAGGGCAGGGTATCGGCAAAAACATTCAGTACTTC. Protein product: CASSLGQGIGKNIQYF.

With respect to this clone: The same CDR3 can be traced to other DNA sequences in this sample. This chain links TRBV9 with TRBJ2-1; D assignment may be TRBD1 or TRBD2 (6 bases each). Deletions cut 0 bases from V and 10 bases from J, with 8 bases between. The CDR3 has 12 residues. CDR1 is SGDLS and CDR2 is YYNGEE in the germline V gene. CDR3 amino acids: CASSVVGGEQFF. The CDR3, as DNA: TGTGCCAGCAGCGTAGTAGGGGGGGAGCAGTTCTTC. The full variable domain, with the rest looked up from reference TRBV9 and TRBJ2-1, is DSGVTQTPKHLITATGQRVTLRCSPRSGDLSVYWYQQSLDQGLQFLIQYYNGEERAKGNILERFSAQQFPDLHSELNLSSLELGDSALYFCASSVVGGEQFFGPGTRLTVL.

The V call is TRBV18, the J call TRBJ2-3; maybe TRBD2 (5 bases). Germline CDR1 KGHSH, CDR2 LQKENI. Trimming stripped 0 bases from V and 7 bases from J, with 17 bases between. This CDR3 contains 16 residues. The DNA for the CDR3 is TGTGCCAGCTCACCACCGAACGGGAACAGCGCAAATACGCAGTATTTT. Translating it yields CASSPPNGNSANTQYF.

CDR3 amino acids: CASNDRGQTDTQYF. Written as DNA, the CDR3 is TGTGCCAGCAACGACAGGGGGCAGACAGATACGCAGTATTTT. The chain couples TRBV5-4 to TRBJ2-3; 10 bases match TRBD1. Germline-derived CDR1 and CDR2 are SGHNT and YYREEE (reference sequence). This CDR3 has 14 residues. The V and J ends lost 6 bases and 3 bases, in that order; junction bases with no gene match: 4.

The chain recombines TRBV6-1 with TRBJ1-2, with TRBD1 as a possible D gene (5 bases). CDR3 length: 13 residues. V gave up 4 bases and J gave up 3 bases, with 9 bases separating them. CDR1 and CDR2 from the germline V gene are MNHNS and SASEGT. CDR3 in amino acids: CASSVGVDYGYTF. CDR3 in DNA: TGTGCCAGCAGTGTGGGGGTCGACTATGGCTACACCTTC.

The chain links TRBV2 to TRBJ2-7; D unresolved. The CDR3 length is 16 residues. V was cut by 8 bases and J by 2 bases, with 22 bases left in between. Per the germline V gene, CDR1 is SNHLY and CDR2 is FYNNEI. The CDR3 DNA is TGTGCCAGCGGAATCCCCCCGGCCCCAGCCCCCTACGAGCAGTACTTC. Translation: CASGIPPAPAPYEQYF.

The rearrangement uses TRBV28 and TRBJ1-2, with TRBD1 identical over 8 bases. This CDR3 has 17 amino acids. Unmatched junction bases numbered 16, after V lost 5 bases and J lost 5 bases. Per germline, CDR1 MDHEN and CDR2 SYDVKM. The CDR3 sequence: CASSPIGGQDLRYGYTF. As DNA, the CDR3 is TGTGCCAGCAGTCCGATTGGGGGACAGGACCTTAGATATGGCTACACCTTC.

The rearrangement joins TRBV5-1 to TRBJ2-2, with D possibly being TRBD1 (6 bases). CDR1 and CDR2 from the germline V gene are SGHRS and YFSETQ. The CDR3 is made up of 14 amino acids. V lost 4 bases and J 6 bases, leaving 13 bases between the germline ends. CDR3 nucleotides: TGCGCCAGCAGCACTGGACAGTTCTCCGGGGAGCTGTTTTTT. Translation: CASSTGQFSGELFF. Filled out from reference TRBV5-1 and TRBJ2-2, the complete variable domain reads KAGVTQTPRYLIKTRGQQVTLSCSPISGHRSVSWYQQTPGQGLQFLFEYFSETQRNKGNFPGRFSGRQFSNSRSEMNVSTLELGDSALYLCASSTGQFSGELFFGEGSRLTVL.

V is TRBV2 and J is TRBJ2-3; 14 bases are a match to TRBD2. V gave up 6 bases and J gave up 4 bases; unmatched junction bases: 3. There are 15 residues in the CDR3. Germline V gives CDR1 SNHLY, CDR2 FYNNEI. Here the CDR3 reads CASRGLAGAADTQYF. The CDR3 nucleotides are TGTGCCAGCAGGGGACTAGCGGGAGCAGCAGATACGCAGTATTTT.

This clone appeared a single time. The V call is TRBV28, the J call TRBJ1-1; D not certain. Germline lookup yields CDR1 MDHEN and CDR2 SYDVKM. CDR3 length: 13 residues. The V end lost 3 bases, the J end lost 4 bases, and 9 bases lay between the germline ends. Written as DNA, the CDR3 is TGTGCCAGCAGTTTCCCCGCAGGCACTGAAGCTTTCTTT. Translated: CASSFPAGTEAFF.

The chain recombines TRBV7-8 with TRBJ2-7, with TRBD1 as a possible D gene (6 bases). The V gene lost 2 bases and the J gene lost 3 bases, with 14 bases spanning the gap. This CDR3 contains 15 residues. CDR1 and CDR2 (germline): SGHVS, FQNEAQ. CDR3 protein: CASSLFLGRGYEQYF. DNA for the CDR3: TGTGCCAGCAGCTTATTCTTGGGCAGGGGCTACGAGCAGTACTTC.

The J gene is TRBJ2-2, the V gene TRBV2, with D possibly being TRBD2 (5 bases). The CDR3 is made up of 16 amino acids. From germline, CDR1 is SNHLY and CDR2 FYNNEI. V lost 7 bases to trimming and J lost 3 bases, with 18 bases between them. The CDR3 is CASTYRELRDTGELFF. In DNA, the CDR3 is TGTGCCAGCACCTATAGGGAGTTAAGAGACACCGGGGAGCTGTTTTTT. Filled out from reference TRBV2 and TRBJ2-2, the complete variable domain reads EPEVTQTPSHQVTQMGQEVILRCVPISNHLYFYWYRQILGQKVEFLVSFYNNEISEKSEIFDDQFSVERPDGSNFTLKIRSTKLEDSAMYFCASTYRELRDTGELFFGEGSRLTVL.

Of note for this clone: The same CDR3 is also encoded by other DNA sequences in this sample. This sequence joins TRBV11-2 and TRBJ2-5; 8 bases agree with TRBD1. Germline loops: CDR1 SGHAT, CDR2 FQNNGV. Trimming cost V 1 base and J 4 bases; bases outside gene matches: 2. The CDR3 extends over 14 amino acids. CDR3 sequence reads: CASSLGQGRETQYF. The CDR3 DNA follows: TGTGCCAGCAGCTTAGGACAGGGGAGAGAGACCCAGTACTTC.

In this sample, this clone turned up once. The CDR3 DNA sequence: TGTGCCAGTAGGACCCACAGCAGGGGTAAGGGCTACACCTTC. It encodes CASRTHSRGKGYTF. V gene TRBV19 combines with J gene TRBJ1-2; TRBD1 might be the D (6 bases). In germline, CDR1 is LNHDA, CDR2 SQIVND (reference sequence). With 6 bases removed from V and 8 bases from J, the gap between germline ends came to 19 bases. There are 14 residues in the CDR3.

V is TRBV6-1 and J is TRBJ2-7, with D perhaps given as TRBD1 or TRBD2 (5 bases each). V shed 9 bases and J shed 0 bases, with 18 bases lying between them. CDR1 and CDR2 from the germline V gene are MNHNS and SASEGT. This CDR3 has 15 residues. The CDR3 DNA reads TGTGCCAGTTCCCGCGGACACGACTACTCCTACGAGCAGTACTTC. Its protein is CASSRGHDYSYEQYF.

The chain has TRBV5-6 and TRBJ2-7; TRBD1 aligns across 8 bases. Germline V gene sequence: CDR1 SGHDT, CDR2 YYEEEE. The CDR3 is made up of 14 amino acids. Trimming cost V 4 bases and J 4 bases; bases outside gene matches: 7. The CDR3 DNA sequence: TGTGCCAGCAGCCTGGACAGGGTAGTGTACGAGCAGTACTTC. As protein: CASSLDRVVYEQYF.

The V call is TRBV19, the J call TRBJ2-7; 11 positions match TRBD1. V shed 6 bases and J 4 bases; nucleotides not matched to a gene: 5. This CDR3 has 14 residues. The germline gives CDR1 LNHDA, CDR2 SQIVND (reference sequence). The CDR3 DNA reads TGTGCCAGTAGGGACAGGGGGCGAGGATACGAGCAGTACTTC. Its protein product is CASRDRGRGYEQYF. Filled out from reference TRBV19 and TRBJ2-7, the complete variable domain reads DGGITQSPKYLFRKEGQNVTLSCEQNLNHDAMYWYRQDPGQGLRLIYYSQIVNDFQKGDIAEGYSVSREKKESFPLTVTSAQKNPTAFYLCASRDRGRGYEQYFGPGTRLTVT.